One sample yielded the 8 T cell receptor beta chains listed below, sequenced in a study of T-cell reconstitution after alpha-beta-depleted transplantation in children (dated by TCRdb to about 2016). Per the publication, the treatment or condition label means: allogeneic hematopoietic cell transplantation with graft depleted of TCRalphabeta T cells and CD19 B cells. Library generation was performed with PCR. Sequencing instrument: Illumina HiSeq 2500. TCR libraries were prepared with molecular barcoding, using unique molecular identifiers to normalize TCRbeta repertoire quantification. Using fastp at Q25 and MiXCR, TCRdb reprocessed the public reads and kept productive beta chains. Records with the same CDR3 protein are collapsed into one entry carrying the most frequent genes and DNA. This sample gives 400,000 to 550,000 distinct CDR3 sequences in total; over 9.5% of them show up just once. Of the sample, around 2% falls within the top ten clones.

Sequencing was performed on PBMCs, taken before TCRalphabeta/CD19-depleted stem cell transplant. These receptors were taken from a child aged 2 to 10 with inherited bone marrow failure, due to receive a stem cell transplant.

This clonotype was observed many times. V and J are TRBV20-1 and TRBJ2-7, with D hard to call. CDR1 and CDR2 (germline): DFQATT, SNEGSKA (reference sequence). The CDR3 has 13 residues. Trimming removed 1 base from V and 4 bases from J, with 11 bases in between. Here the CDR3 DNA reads TGCAGTGCTAGAGGCCCGGGCGCGTACGAGCAGTACTTC. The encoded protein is CSARGPGAYEQYF.

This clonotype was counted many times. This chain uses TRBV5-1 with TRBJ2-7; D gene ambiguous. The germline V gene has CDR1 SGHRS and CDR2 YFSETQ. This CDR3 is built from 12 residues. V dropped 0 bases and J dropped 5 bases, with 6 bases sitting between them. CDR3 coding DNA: TGCGCCAGCAGCTTGGGGGCGAACGAGCAGTACTTC. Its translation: CASSLGANEQYF.

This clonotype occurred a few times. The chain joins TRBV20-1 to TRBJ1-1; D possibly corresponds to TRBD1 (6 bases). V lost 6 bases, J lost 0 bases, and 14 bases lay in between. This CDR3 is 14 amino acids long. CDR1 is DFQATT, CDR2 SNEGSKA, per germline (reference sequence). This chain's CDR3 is CSARKGQLNTEAFF. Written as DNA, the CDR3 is TGCAGTGCCAGAAAAGGACAGCTGAACACTGAAGCTTTCTTT.

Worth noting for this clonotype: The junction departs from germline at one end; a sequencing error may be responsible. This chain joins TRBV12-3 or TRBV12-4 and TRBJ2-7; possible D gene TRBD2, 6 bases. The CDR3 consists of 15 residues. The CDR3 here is CGSSPMFGRINEQYF. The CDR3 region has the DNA TGTGGCAGCAGCCCGATGTTTGGGAGGATCAACGAGCAGTACTTC.

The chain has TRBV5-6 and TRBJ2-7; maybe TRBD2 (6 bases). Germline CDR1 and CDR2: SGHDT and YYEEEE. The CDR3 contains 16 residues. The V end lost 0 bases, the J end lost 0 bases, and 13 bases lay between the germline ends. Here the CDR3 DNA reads TGTGCCAGCAGCTTGGGGGCGGCGGGGAGCTCCTACGAGCAGTACTTC. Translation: CASSLGAAGSSYEQYF. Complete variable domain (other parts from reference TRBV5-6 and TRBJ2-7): DAGVTQSPTHLIKTRGQQVTLRCSPKSGHDTVSWYQQALGQGPQFIFQYYEEEERQRGNFPDRFSGHQFPNYSSELNVNALLLGDSALYLCASSLGAAGSSYEQYFGPGTRLTVT.

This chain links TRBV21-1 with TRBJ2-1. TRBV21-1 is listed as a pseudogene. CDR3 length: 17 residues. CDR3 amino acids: CASSKGLWTATYNEQFF. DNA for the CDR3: TGTGCCAGCAGCAAAGGCCTTTGGACGGCAACCTACAATGAGCAGTTCTTC.

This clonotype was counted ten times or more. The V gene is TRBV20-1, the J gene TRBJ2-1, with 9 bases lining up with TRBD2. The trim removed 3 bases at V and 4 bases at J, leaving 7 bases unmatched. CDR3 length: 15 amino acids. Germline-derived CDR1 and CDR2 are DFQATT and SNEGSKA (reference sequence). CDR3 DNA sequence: TGCAGTGCTAGTCTGACTAGCGGAGCATACAATGAGCAGTTCTTC. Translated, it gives CSASLTSGAYNEQFF.

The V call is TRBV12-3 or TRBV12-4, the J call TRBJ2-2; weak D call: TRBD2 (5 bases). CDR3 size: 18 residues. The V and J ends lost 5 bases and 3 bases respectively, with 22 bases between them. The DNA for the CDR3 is TGTGCCAGCAGTCCCTACCGCCCGCGGGCTTCTCACACCGGGGAGCTGTTTTTT. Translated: CASSPYRPRASHTGELFF.